This note documents a single T cell receptor beta chain sequence. No antigen is known for it. Per-nucleotide qualities are absent, and no much larger clonotype sits a single base away. One collaborating source in Seattle enrolled patients while the patients were actively infected and followed the patients over time throughout the course of disease. The collaborating institutions used their own protocols to collect whole blood in K2EDTA tubes. For TCRbeta analysis, collaborators shipped samples in one of three forms: frozen whole blood, isolated PBMCs, or DNA extracted from either of those sample types. The data originate from a study of blood T cell repertoires in COVID-19 (dated by TCRdb to about 2020). Study-wide context: The collaborator samples originated in the United States, Italy and Spain and spanned the acute and convalescent phases of COVID-19. The material from the prospective study consisted of cDNA or gDNA derived from T cells, B-cell-depleted T cells, or PBMCs. Subjects who had been exposed to COVID-19, were actively infected with it, or had recovered from it provided the deeply sampled blood TCRbeta repertoires that made up the dataset. The repertoires were released in a freely available public database intended as a resource for research on the immune response to SARS-CoV-2. Samples were obtained from the ongoing ImmuneRACE study (first 160 participants) and from roughly 1,300 subjects provided by 6 global collaborators. Sample metadata almost always included a de-identified subject ID, COVID-19 status, age in years and sex. Where available, HLA class I and class II types were taken from metadata supplied by the sample provider and were not determined by assay-based typing. Study-wide findings and limitations: The amount of clinical and demographic metadata varied by source and participant and was provided uncurated.

TCRbeta CDR3 regions were amplified from genomic DNA using the immunoSEQ Assay, a bias-controlled multiplex PCR. In the authors' own workflow: Nucleated cell counts per sample were estimated from amplification of reference gene primers within the assay. To quantify the absolute abundance of each unique TCRbeta CDR3 rearrangement, sequence reads were collapsed and filtered. For each sample, productive Simpson clonality was calculated as the square root of Simpson's diversity index across productive rearrangements. The clones in this table, taken by TCRdb from immuneACCESS, are in-frame only. Not every clone is retained; where verified, under half of the shortfall comes from an unresolved V gene, and the cause of the rest is unknown. V, J and clone size are those of that table, while D and trimming were read from the DNA. Present in this sample are 350,000 to 450,000 clones, roughly 90% of which were seen just once. Jointly, the top ten make up roughly 6.6% of the sample.

The CDR3 starts with the cysteine, ends with the phenylalanine, and has 15 residues. CDR3 DNA is the only sequence kept; it has 45 bases, read in frame from the first base. CDR1 SGHNT and CDR2 YENEEA were looked up in the germline V gene. The junction shows trimming of 3 bases on V and 2 bases on J, and the gene matches do not reach 4 bases of it. The sample taken for sequencing was peripheral blood. Recombination linked TRBV11-3 to TRBJ2-1, with TRBD2 matching 7 junction bases. The TCR originated in a woman aged 55 to 70 with COVID-19, enrolled during active disease. The CDR3 amino acid sequence is: CASSFPGGTYNEQFF. In nucleotide form, the sequence is TGTGCCAGCAGCTTCCCGGGGGGAACCTACAATGAGCAGTTCTTC.